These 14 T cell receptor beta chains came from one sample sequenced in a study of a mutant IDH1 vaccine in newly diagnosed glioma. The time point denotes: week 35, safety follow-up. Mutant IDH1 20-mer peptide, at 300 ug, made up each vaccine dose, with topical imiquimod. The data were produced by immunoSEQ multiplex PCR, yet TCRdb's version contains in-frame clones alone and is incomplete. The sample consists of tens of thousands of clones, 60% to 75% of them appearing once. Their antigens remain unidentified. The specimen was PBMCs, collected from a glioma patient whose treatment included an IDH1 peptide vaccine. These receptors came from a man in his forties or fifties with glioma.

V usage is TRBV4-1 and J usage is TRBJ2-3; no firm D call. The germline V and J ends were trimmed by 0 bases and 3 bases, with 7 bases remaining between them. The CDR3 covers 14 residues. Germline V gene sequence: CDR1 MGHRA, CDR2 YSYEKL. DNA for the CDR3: TGCGCCAGCAGCCAAGACCCAGTGACAGATACGCAGTATTTT. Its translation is CASSQDPVTDTQYF.

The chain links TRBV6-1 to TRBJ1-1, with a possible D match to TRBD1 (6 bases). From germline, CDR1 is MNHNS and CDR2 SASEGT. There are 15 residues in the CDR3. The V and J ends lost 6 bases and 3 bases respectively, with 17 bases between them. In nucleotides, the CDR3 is TGTGCCAGCAGAGACCAACAGGGTAGGGACACTGAAGCTTTCTTT. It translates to CASRDQQGRDTEAFF.

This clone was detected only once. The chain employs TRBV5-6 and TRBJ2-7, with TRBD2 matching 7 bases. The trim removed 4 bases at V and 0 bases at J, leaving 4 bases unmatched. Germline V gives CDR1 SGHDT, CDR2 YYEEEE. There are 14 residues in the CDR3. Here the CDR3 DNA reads TGTGCCAGCAGCGTGGGAGGGATCTCCTACGAGCAGTACTTC. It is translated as CASSVGGISYEQYF.

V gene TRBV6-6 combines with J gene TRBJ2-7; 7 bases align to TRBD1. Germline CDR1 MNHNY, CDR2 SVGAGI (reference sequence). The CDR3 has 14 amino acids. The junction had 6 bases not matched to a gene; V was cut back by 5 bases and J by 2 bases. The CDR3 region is CASSTGQEPYEQYF. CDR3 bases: TGTGCCAGCAGTACTGGACAGGAGCCCTACGAGCAGTACTTC.

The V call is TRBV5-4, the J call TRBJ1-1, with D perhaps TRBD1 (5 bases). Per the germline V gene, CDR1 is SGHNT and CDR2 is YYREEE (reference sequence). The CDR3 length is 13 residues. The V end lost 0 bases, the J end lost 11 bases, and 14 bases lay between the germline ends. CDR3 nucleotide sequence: TGTGCCAGCAGCTTGGAGGCCGAAGGGGTGGCTTTCTTT. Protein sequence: CASSLEAEGVAFF.

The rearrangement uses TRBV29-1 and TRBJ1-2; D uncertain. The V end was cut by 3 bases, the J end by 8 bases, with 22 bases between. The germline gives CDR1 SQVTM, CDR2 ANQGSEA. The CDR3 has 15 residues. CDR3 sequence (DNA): TGCAGCGTTGATAGGGAACCGAACTCTATGGTCGGCTACACCTTC. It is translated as CSVDREPNSMVGYTF.

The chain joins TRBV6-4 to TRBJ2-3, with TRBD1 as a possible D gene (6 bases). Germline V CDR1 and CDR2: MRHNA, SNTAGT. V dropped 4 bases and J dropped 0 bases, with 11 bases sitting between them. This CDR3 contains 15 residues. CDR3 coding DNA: TGTGCCAGCAGTGCCTCAGGGGTGAGCACAGATACGCAGTATTTT. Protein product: CASSASGVSTDTQYF.

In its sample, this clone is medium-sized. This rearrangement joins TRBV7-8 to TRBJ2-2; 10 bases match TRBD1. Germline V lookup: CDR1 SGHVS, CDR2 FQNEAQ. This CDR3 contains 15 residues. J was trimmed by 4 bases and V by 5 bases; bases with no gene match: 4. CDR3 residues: CASSPWTGGTGELFF. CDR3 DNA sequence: TGTGCCAGCAGCCCCTGGACAGGGGGCACCGGGGAGCTGTTTTTT.

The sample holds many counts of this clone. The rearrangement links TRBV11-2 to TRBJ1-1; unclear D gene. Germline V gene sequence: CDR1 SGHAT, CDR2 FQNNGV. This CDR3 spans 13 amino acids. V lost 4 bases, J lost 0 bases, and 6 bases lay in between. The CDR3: CASSSSMNTEAFF. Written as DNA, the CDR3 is TGTGCCAGCAGCTCCTCAATGAACACTGAAGCTTTCTTT.

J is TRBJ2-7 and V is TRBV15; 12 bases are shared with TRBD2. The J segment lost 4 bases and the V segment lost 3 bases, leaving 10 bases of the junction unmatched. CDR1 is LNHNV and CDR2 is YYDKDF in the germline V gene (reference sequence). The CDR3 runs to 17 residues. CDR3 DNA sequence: TGTGCCACCAGCAGCCCGACCCTAGCGGGGGGGCGGTACGAGCAGTACTTC. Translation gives CATSSPTLAGGRYEQYF.

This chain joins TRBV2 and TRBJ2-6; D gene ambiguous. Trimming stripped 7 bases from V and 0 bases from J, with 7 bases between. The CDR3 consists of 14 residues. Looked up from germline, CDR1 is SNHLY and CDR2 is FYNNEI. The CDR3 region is CASKAVSGANVLTF. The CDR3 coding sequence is TGTGCCAGCAAGGCGGTCTCTGGGGCCAACGTCCTGACTTTC.

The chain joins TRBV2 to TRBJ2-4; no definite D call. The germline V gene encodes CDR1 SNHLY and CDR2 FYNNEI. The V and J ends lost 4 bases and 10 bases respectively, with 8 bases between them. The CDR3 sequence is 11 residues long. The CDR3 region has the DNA TGTGCCAGCAGTGGGCCGCGTATTCAGTACTTC. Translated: CASSGPRIQYF. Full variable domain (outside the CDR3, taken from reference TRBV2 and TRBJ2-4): EPEVTQTPSHQVTQMGQEVILRCVPISNHLYFYWYRQILGQKVEFLVSFYNNEISEKSEIFDDQFSVERPDGSNFTLKIRSTKLEDSAMYFCASSGPRIQYFGAGTRLSVL.

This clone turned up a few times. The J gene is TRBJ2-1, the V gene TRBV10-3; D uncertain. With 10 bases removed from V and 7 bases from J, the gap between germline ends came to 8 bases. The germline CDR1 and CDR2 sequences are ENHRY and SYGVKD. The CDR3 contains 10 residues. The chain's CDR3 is CATRDNEQFF. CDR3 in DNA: TGTGCCACGCGCGATAATGAGCAGTTCTTC.

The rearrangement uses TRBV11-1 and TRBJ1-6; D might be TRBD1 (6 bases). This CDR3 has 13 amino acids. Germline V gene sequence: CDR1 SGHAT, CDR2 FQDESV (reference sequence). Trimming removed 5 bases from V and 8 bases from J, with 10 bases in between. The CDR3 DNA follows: TGTGCCAGCAGCCGGGACACTTATTCACCCCTCCACTTT. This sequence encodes CASSRDTYSPLHF.